The clone carrying this T cell receptor (delta chain) qualifies as medium-sized. CDR3 length: 16 amino acids. V dropped 0 bases and J dropped 6; count of bases not matched to a gene: 10. Germline assignment: CDR1 TSWWSYY and CDR2 QGS. This entry comes from a study of gamma-delta T cells after stem cell transplantation. TCRdb redid clone calling on the RT-PCR reads using CATT. Of around 2,700 delta-chain clones in the sample, approximately 22% were seen once. The TCR sequence derives from a human donor. It is not recorded whose cells these are; they may come from a transplant donor. This chain links TRDV1 with TRDJ1; TRDD3 agrees at 7 bases. The sample consisted of gamma-delta T cells. The CDR3 region is CALGELSSGGLNKLIF. The CDR3 bases are TGTGCTCTTGGGGAACTCTCGTCGGGGGGATTAAATAAACTCATCTTT.